This T cell receptor (beta chain) was obtained from a study of cytomegalovirus exposure and HLA in healthy donors. Findings and caveats of the study: TCR beta sequences reportedly predicted most subjects' HLA-A and HLA-B alleles accurately. Sequencing artifact likely explains a cluster of highly shared sequence variants.

Note on this clone: Its target is not known.

As for the donors, each was a healthy bone marrow donor. Despite likely unrecorded immune exposures, the donors were nominally healthy at the time of sampling. PCR was performed using 60 Vbeta and 13 Jbeta primers. Measured with immunoSEQ multiplex PCR; TCRdb has only the in-frame clones, and not every one. The sample lists approximately 91,000 clones, about two thirds seen once, with roughly 2.1% in the top ten. V shed 6 bases and J shed 2 bases, with 9 bases lying between them. The CDR3 spans 13 residues. In germline, CDR1 is SGHTA, CDR2 FQGNSA. This rearrangement joins TRBV7-2 to TRBJ2-3; D ambiguous. The sequencing input was PBMCs. The source is a human donor in good health. In nucleotides, the CDR3 is TGTGCCAGCAGGGGTATAGCCACAGATACGCAGTATTTT. As protein: CASRGIATDTQYF.